These T cell receptor beta chains were read from a single sample in a study of blood T cells in healthy people across ages. One entry per CDR3 protein results from TCRdb running MiXCR on the 5' RACE reads. Counted here are about 970,000 distinct CDR3 sequences, just over 50% occurring once; the ten biggest clones make up about 20%. The sequencing input was blood. Receptors originate from an older woman in good health. The CDR3 runs from the conserved cysteine through the conserved F or W. The D gene is left open where the match is weak. Clone size, where shown, is once, few, many, or a class for clones that have expanded.

cdr3_nt	cdr3_aa	j_call	v_call	clone_size	d_call
TGTGCCAGCAGTTTATCAGGGTTCGCCGCCTACGAGCAGTACTTC	CASSLSGFAAYEQYF	TRBJ2-7	TRBV27	once	NA
TGCGCCAGCAGCTCACAGGGTGGTCCCTACGAGCAGTACTTC	CASSSQGGPYEQYF	TRBJ2-7	TRBV5-1	NA	NA
TGTGCCAGCAGCCCCGGACTAGCGGGAGGGGCCGATACGCAGTATTTT	CASSPGLAGGADTQYF	TRBJ2-3	TRBV12-3/TRBV12-4	few	TRBD2
TGTGCCAGCAGCCTGGGACTAGCGGGAGAACAGTTCTTC	CASSLGLAGEQFF	TRBJ2-1	TRBV5-1	many	TRBD2
TGTGCCAGCAGCTACTCCGGGACTAGCGGGAGGTCCTACGAGCAGTACTTC	CASSYSGTSGRSYEQYF	TRBJ2-7	TRBV7-2	NA	TRBD2
TGTGCCAGCAGTTTAGCCCTTATTTTATGTGAGCAGTTCTTC	CASSLALILCEQFF	TRBJ2-1	TRBV7-2	NA	NA
TGTGCCAGCAGCGGAAATCACAATGAGCAGTTCTTC	CASSGNHNEQFF	TRBJ2-1	TRBV7-2	few	NA
TGTGCCAGCAGCTTCGGCGGGGCCGAGAGAGGGCAGTACTTC	CASSFGGAERGQYF	TRBJ2-7	TRBV27	NA	NA
TGTGCCAGCTCACCTTATCGGCCGGGACAGAGCACAGCTAACTATGGCTACACCTTC	CASSPYRPGQSTANYGYTF	TRBJ1-2	TRBV18	NA	TRBD1
TGTGCCAGCAGCCGGACTAGCGGGAAATCCTACGAGCAGTACTTC	CASSRTSGKSYEQYF	TRBJ2-7	TRBV9	NA	TRBD2
TGCAGCCCGATCATCGGGTGGCGGGAGGGGGGAAATGAGCAGTTCTTC	CSPIIGWREGGNEQFF	TRBJ2-1	TRBV29-1	NA	TRBD2
TGTGCCAGCAGCTTCGGGACCAAGGGCGAAAATGAGCAGTTCTTC	CASSFGTKGENEQFF	TRBJ2-1	TRBV7-8	NA	NA
TGTGCCAGCAGTTTAAGGGTGGGGCCAACTAATGAAAAACTGTTTTTT	CASSLRVGPTNEKLFF	TRBJ1-4	TRBV12-3/TRBV12-4	once	NA
TGTGCCAGCAGTAGGACTAGCGGGGAGTACAGTGAGCAGTTCTTC	CASSRTSGEYSEQFF	TRBJ2-1	TRBV2	NA	TRBD2
TGTGCCAGCATGGTCGGGGGGCGCGATCTGGGCAAAAACATTCAGTACTTC	CASMVGGRDLGKNIQYF	TRBJ2-4	TRBV28	NA	NA
TGTGCCTGGAGTGTACAGGGACGTGACAATGAGCAGTTCTTC	CAWSVQGRDNEQFF	TRBJ2-1	TRBV30	once	NA
TGTGCCACCAGTGACGGTGAGGGACTAGCGGCTCACAATGAGCAGTTCTTC	CATSDGEGLAAHNEQFF	TRBJ2-1	TRBV24-1	NA	TRBD2
TGTGCCAGCAAACCGGGACAGCCCTCCTACGAGCAGTACTTC	CASKPGQPSYEQYF	TRBJ2-7	TRBV27	NA	TRBD1
TGTGCCAGCAAAATCATCCAGGGGGGGACCCAGTACTTC	CASKIIQGGTQYF	TRBJ2-5	TRBV2	NA	NA
TGCAGCGTCGTTACAGGGACTTATGGCTACACCTTC	CSVVTGTYGYTF	TRBJ1-2	TRBV29-1	few	NA
TGTGCCAGCAAGTCCGGGACAGCCGTCTACGAGCAGTACTTC	CASKSGTAVYEQYF	TRBJ2-7	TRBV27	many	TRBD1
TGTGCCAGCAGTGTACGCTTGCGGACCTACGAGCAGTACTTC	CASSVRLRTYEQYF	TRBJ2-7	TRBV28	NA	NA
TGTGCCATCAGTGAGTCCCGGGCCACAGGGGAAACTGAAGCTTTCTTT	CAISESRATGETEAFF	TRBJ1-1	TRBV10-3	NA	TRBD1
TGTGCCAGCAGCCACTTCAGCGGAGCGAACACAGATACGCAGTATTTT	CASSHFSGANTDTQYF	TRBJ2-3	TRBV12-3/TRBV12-4	NA	NA
TGTGCCAGCAGCTTAGGGGGGTTAAAGCGAGGTGAGCAGTTCTTC	CASSLGGLKRGEQFF	TRBJ2-1	TRBV7-8	NA	NA
TGCGCCAGCAGCCACGGACAGGGGGCGGGAAAGTACAATGAGCAGTTCTTC	CASSHGQGAGKYNEQFF	TRBJ2-1	TRBV4-1	NA	TRBD1
TGTGCCAGCAGCTTTTTCGCGGGAGCAGTCTACGAGCAGTACTTC	CASSFFAGAVYEQYF	TRBJ2-7	TRBV7-2	NA	TRBD2